Many counts were recorded for the clone carrying this T cell receptor (beta chain). The antigen remains unidentified. The sample comes from a study of T cells in Graves' hyperthyroidism and ophthalmopathy. Findings of the study overall: Ophthalmopathy was predicted by the model a median of around 5.9 months ahead of onset.

PBMCs stemmed from approximately 9.1 ml fresh peripheral blood. V dropped 4 bases and J dropped 0 bases, with 16 bases sitting between them. The CDR3 has 16 residues. The V gene's germline CDR1 is GTSNPN and CDR2 SVGIG (reference sequence). Amplification targeted TCR beta CDR3 regions from RNA transcripts. Primed by the HTBI set, a first-round RT-PCR was run on the TCR CDR3. TCRdb re-analysed the multiplex PCR reads in MiXCR, keeping a single row per CDR3 protein. Here the sample spans roughly 380,000 distinct CDR3 sequences, around 18% being singletons. The sequence derives from a woman between 40 and 55 years old with Graves' ophthalmopathy. The rearrangement uses TRBV30 and TRBJ1-3; a weak D match, TRBD1 (6 bases). Material: blood. CDR3 bases: TGTGCCTGGAACGGGGGGCGACGACACTCTGGAAACACCATATATTTT. This gives the protein CAWNGGRRHSGNTIYF.